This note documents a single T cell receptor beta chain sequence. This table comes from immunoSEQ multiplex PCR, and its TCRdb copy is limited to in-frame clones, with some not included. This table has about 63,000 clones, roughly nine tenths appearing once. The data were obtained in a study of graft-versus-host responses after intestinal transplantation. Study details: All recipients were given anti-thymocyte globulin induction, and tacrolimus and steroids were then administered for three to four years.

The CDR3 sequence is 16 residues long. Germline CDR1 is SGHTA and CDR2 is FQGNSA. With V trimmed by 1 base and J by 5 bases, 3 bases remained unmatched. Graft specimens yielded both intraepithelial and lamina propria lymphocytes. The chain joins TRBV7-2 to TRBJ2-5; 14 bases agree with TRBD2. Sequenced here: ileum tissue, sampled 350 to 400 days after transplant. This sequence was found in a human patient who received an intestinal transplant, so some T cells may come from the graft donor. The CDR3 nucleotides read TGTGCCAGCAGCTTAGGACTAGCGGGGGGGCAGGAGACCCAGTACTTC. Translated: CASSLGLAGGQETQYF. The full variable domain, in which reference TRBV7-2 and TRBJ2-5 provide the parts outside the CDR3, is GAGVSQSPSNKVTEKGKDVELRCDPISGHTALYWYRQSLGQGLEFLIYFQGNSAPDKSGLPSDRFSAERTGGSVSTLTIQRTQQEDSAVYLCASSLGLAGGQETQYFGPGTRLLVL.